Below, 2 T cell receptor beta chains from the same sample are listed, as sequenced in a study of blood T cell repertoires in COVID-19. Libraries were prepared by immunoSEQ multiplex PCR; TCRdb keeps only in-frame clonotypes and omits some of them. The sample includes approximately 70,000 clones, approximately 78% seen only once; the top ten take around 9.6%. Sequenced: peripheral blood. These receptors originate from an elderly woman with acute or convalescent COVID-19.

J is TRBJ2-7 and V is TRBV5-6; no firm D call. This CDR3 spans 18 amino acids. V was clipped by 1 base and J by 3 bases, with 23 bases between them. Germline-derived CDR1 and CDR2 are SGHDT and YYEEEE. The CDR3 nucleotides are TGTGCCAGCAGCTTGAGAGGCTTGAGCCCCTCTACGCTCTACGAGCAGTACTTC. Translating it yields CASSLRGLSPSTLYEQYF.

V is TRBV3-1 (or the pseudogene TRBV3-2) and J is TRBJ1-1; possibly TRBD1 for D (6 bases). The CDR3 runs to 15 residues. Germline V CDR1 and CDR2: LGHDT, YNNKEL (reference sequence). Trimming removed 3 bases at V and 4 bases at J, with 15 bases between. CDR3 nucleotides: TGTGCCAGCAGCCAGCAGACAGGTGGAGGCACTGAAGCTTTCTTT. It is translated as CASSQQTGGGTEAFF.